This T cell receptor beta chain came from a study of OX40 agonist ivuxolimab in advanced cancers. Data came from immunoSEQ multiplex PCR; TCRdb stores just in-frame clones and leaves some out. This sample carries some 77,000 clones, approximately 89% of them seen once, and the ten largest clones take around 2%. A single count supports this clone. The germline V gene encodes CDR1 SGHNT and CDR2 YYREEE (reference sequence). V lost 5 bases to trimming and J lost 1 base; unmatched junction nucleotides: 8. This CDR3 has 17 amino acids. This rearrangement joins TRBV5-4 to TRBJ2-5, with 13 bases that match TRBD2. The sequencing used CD4+ or CD8+ T cells sorted from blood, collected in a trial of the OX40 agonist ivuxolimab. The receptor was derived from an adult with an advanced solid tumor such as melanoma, head and neck, liver or kidney cancer. The CDR3 DNA is TGTGCCAGCAGTCCTCGACTAGCGGGGGGCCGCCAAGAGACCCAGTACTTC. Translating gives CASSPRLAGGRQETQYF.